The 16 T cell receptor beta chains presented below share a single source sample, sequenced in a study of cytomegalovirus exposure and HLA in healthy donors. The study ran its PCR with 60 Vbeta and 13 Jbeta primers. The method was immunoSEQ multiplex PCR; TCRdb's version includes in-frame clones alone and lacks a portion of them. The data include approximately 110,000 clones; the top ten clones carry 0.9% to 1.2%. The sequenced sample consisted of PBMCs. These receptors came from a young man in good health and CMV-seronegative.

Worth noting for this clone: The sample carries other DNA sequences with the same CDR3. The chain links TRBV19 to TRBJ2-1; 10 bases are a match to TRBD2. V lost 2 bases to trimming and J lost 2 bases; unmatched junction nucleotides: 0. CDR3 length: 15 amino acids. Germline V gives CDR1 LNHDA, CDR2 SQIVND (reference sequence). This CDR3 is CASSITSGTYNEQFF. CDR3 in DNA: TGTGCCAGTAGTATAACTAGCGGGACCTACAATGAGCAGTTCTTC.

This CDR3 is CSAKDSYNEQFF. In DNA, the CDR3 is TGCAGCGCCAAGGACAGTTACAATGAGCAGTTCTTC. The chain combines TRBV29-1 with TRBJ2-1, with D maybe TRBD1 (6 bases). Germline V gene sequence: CDR1 SQVTM, CDR2 ANQGSEA. The CDR3 covers 12 residues. V shed 7 bases and J shed 4 bases, with 11 bases lying between them.

The chain uses TRBV5-1 and TRBJ2-7; D is unclear. V lost 0 bases and J lost 4, with 8 bases in between. Germline CDR1 SGHRS, CDR2 YFSETQ. The CDR3 has 13 amino acids. The CDR3 loop reads CASSLDIAYEQYF. For the CDR3, the DNA is TGCGCCAGCAGCTTGGACATCGCTTACGAGCAGTACTTC.

The chain uses TRBV19 and TRBJ2-7; D perhaps matches TRBD1 (6 bases). The V end was cut by 3 bases, the J end by 2 bases, with 11 bases between. Germline assignment: CDR1 LNHDA and CDR2 SQIVND (reference sequence). This CDR3 contains 14 residues. The CDR3 DNA sequence: TGTGCCAGTAGTATGGGGGCCTTAACCTACGAGCAGTACTTC. Protein product: CASSMGALTYEQYF.

The V and J genes are TRBV19 and TRBJ1-2; D uncertain. CDR1 and CDR2 (germline): LNHDA, SQIVND (reference sequence). This CDR3 is 11 amino acids long. V was trimmed by 4 bases and J by 6 bases, leaving 6 bases between them. The CDR3 nucleotides are TGTGCCAGTAGTACAAGCCATGGCTACACCTTC. It is translated as CASSTSHGYTF.

The CDR3, as DNA: TGTGCCAGCAGCCCAGGGCTACAGAGCTATGGCTACACCTTC. It encodes CASSPGLQSYGYTF. The chain has TRBV6-1 and TRBJ1-2; a weak D match, TRBD1 (5 bases). CDR3 length equals 14 residues. In germline, CDR1 is MNHNS, CDR2 SASEGT. V was clipped by 6 bases and J by 4 bases, with 15 bases between them.

The CDR3 loop is CSVEGPRTGVRDTQYF. DNA of the CDR3: TGCAGCGTTGAAGGCCCGAGGACAGGGGTCCGGGATACGCAGTATTTT. V usage is TRBV29-1 and J usage is TRBJ2-3; 9 bases match TRBD1. V shed 1 base and J 6 bases; nucleotides not matched to a gene: 11. The CDR3 runs 16 residues. CDR1 and CDR2 (germline): SQVTM, ANQGSEA.

The rearrangement uses TRBV30 and TRBJ2-2, with TRBD2 matching over 7 bases. V shed 1 base and J 9 bases; nucleotides not matched to a gene: 5. The CDR3 length is 13 residues. Germline lookup yields CDR1 GTSNPN and CDR2 SVGIG (reference sequence). The CDR3 is CAWSEIGGRELFF. The CDR3 DNA follows: TGTGCCTGGAGTGAGATCGGGGGGAGGGAGCTGTTTTTT.

The V and J genes are TRBV15 and TRBJ2-1, with D maybe TRBD2 (6 bases). Germline V lookup: CDR1 LNHNV, CDR2 YYDKDF (reference sequence). Between the trimmed V and J ends, which lost 6 bases and 10 bases, there was a span of 19 bases. The CDR3 is 14 residues long. The CDR3 DNA is TGTGCCACCAGGGGACGGGGGACCTTCGAGGAGCAGTTCTTC. Translating gives CATRGRGTFEEQFF. Supplemented by reference TRBV15 and TRBJ2-1, the full variable domain reads DAMVIQNPRYQVTQFGKPVTLSCSQTLNHNVMYWYQQKSSQAPKLLFHYYDKDFNNEADTPDNFQSRRPNTSFCFLDIRSPGLGDTAMYLCATRGRGTFEEQFFGPGTRLTVL.

The chain recombines TRBV7-9 with TRBJ1-1; 9 nucleotides align to TRBD1. The CDR3 runs 16 residues. V was pared by 5 bases and J by 1 base, with 8 bases of the junction left unmatched. Germline V gene data show CDR1 as SEHNR and CDR2 as FQNEAQ (reference sequence). The chain's CDR3 is CASSQVGQGQNTEAFF. As DNA, the CDR3 is TGTGCCAGCAGCCAAGTCGGACAGGGGCAGAACACTGAAGCTTTCTTT.

The chain links TRBV30 to TRBJ1-1, with 8 bases identical to TRBD1. Trimming cost V 4 bases and J 3 bases; bases outside gene matches: 7. The V gene's germline CDR1 is GTSNPN and CDR2 SVGIG (reference sequence). The CDR3 extends over 14 amino acids. In DNA form, the CDR3 reads TGTGCCTGGAATCTCCAGGGGGCGGACACTGAAGCTTTCTTT. Its translation is CAWNLQGADTEAFF.

The gene calls are TRBV7-2 and TRBJ1-1; 9 positions agree with TRBD1. Per germline, CDR1 SGHTA and CDR2 FQGNSA. The CDR3 has 17 amino acids. V lost 0 bases, J lost 0 bases, and 5 bases stayed unmatched. The CDR3 DNA reads TGTGCCAGCAGCTTAGCGCCGGGACAGGGAATGAACACTGAAGCTTTCTTT. Translation: CASSLAPGQGMNTEAFF. Full variable domain (remainder filled in from reference TRBV7-2 and TRBJ1-1): GAGVSQSPSNKVTEKGKDVELRCDPISGHTALYWYRQSLGQGLEFLIYFQGNSAPDKSGLPSDRFSAERTGGSVSTLTIQRTQQEDSAVYLCASSLAPGQGMNTEAFFGQGTRLTVV.

This sequence joins TRBV29-1 and TRBJ2-1; the match to TRBD2 covers 15 bases. With 4 bases clipped from V and 4 bases from J, the junction kept 17 bases outside the gene matches. CDR1 and CDR2 from the germline V gene are SQVTM and ANQGSEA. CDR3 size: 20 residues. The CDR3 bases are TGCAGCGTTGTGGGGCCCCCGGGGACTAGCGGGAGGCTAACTTACAATGAGCAGTTCTTC. This encodes CSVVGPPGTSGRLTYNEQFF.

The chain employs TRBV30 and TRBJ2-5; no definite D call. Looked up from germline, CDR1 is GTSNPN and CDR2 is SVGIG (reference sequence). The CDR3 is made up of 11 amino acids. Trimming shortened V by 4 bases and J by 3 bases, and 6 bases separated the two germline ends. The CDR3 DNA sequence: TGTGCCTGGACGGTAAAAGAGACCCAGTACTTC. Its protein product is CAWTVKETQYF.

The chain uses TRBV19 and TRBJ1-1, with D perhaps matching TRBD1 (6 bases). Germline lookup yields CDR1 LNHDA and CDR2 SQIVND (reference sequence). This CDR3 spans 15 amino acids. V was trimmed by 7 bases and J by 5 bases, leaving 20 bases between them. The CDR3 is CASNMVWGLQTEAFF. The DNA for the CDR3 is TGTGCCAGTAATATGGTGTGGGGGCTCCAGACTGAAGCTTTCTTT.

The DNA of the CDR3 is TGTGCCAGCACCAAAAGACAGGGGGCAGGCACCGGGGAGCTGTTTTTT. Residues: CASTKRQGAGTGELFF. The V and J genes are TRBV6-6 and TRBJ2-2, with TRBD1 matching 10 bases. Germline V gene sequence: CDR1 MNHNY, CDR2 SVGAGI (reference sequence). The V and J ends lost 7 bases and 4 bases, in that order; junction bases with no gene match: 9. This CDR3 has 16 amino acids.